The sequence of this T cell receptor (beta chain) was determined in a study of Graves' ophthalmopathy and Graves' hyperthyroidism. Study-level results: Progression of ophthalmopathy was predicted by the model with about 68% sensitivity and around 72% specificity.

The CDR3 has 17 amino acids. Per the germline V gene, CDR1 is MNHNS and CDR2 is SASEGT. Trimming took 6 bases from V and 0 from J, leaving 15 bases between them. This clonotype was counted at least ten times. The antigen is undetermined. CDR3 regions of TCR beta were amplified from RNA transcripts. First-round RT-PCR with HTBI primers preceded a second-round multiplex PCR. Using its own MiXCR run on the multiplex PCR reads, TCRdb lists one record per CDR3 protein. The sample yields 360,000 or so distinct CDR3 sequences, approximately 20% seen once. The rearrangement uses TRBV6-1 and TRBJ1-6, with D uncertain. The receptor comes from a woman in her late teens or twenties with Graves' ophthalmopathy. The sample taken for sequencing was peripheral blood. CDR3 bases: TGTGCCAGCAGCCCGGGCCTGGGCAGCTCCTATAATTCACCCCTCCACTTT. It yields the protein CASSPGLGSSYNSPLHF.